The 14 T cell receptor beta chains listed next were all sequenced from one sample in a study of long-term antiretroviral therapy in people with HIV. Sequencing used immunoSEQ v3.0 at survey level. The protocol was immunoSEQ multiplex PCR, while the TCRdb copy is restricted to in-frame clones and leaves out a portion. The sample has 20,000 to 25,000 clones, 80% to 90% seen once; the top ten hold 3% to 4%. The material was unsorted PBMCs, obtained 2.6 years after starting antiretroviral therapy. These receptors were obtained from a woman in her 50s with HIV.

The rearrangement links TRBV6-5 to TRBJ2-5; D not resolved. This CDR3 is 11 amino acids long. V gave up 6 bases and J gave up 1 base, with 3 bases separating them. Germline assignment: CDR1 MNHEY and CDR2 SVGAGI. CDR3 sequence: CASRFQETQYF. The CDR3 bases are TGTGCCAGCAGATTCCAAGAGACCCAGTACTTC.

The chain carries TRBV14 and TRBJ2-3, with 8 bases identical to TRBD1. CDR3 length equals 16 residues. J lost 3 bases, V lost 4 bases, and 9 bases had no gene match. CDR1 SGHDN and CDR2 FVKESK come from the germline V gene. The CDR3 DNA reads as TGTGCCAGCAGCCCGGCAGGGGGCTATGTGACAGATACGCAGTATTTT. Its translation is CASSPAGGYVTDTQYF.

The chain uses TRBV10-3 and TRBJ1-1; D may be TRBD1 (5 bases). The length of the CDR3 is 13 residues. CDR1 is ENHRY and CDR2 is SYGVKD in the germline V gene. Trimming cost V 11 bases and J 6 bases, with 19 bases left between them. The CDR3, as DNA: TGTGCCCTCGGGGGACCGGCGAATCCTGAAGCTTTCTTT. It is translated as CALGGPANPEAFF.

The chain employs TRBV29-1 and TRBJ2-7; D gene unclear. The CDR3 loop spans 10 amino acids. The germline CDR1 and CDR2 sequences are SQVTM and ANQGSEA. V shed 3 bases and J shed 3 bases, with 3 bases lying between them. This CDR3 is CSVDHYEQYF. The CDR3 DNA reads as TGCAGCGTTGATCACTACGAGCAGTACTTC.

The V and J genes are TRBV7-9 and TRBJ2-3; 9 bases match TRBD1. The trim removed 0 bases at V and 3 bases at J, leaving 4 bases unmatched. Germline lookup yields CDR1 SEHNR and CDR2 FQNEAQ (reference sequence). This CDR3 has 16 residues. CDR3 DNA: TGTGCCAGCAGCTTAGCCGTAGGACAGGGGACAGATACGCAGTATTTT. Protein sequence: CASSLAVGQGTDTQYF.

This chain links TRBV18 with TRBJ2-3; D may be TRBD2 (5 bases). V was clipped by 3 bases and J by 0 bases, with 7 bases between them. The CDR3 contains 14 residues. Per the germline V gene, CDR1 is KGHSH and CDR2 is LQKENI. This chain's CDR3 is CASSPLASTDTQYF. Written as DNA, the CDR3 is TGTGCCAGCTCACCTTTAGCGAGCACAGATACGCAGTATTTT.

The V and J genes are TRBV28 and TRBJ2-5; 9 bases match TRBD1. After removal of 3 bases from V and 1 base from J, the junction contained 6 bases not matched to a gene. Germline assignment: CDR1 MDHEN and CDR2 SYDVKM. This CDR3 spans 16 amino acids. The CDR3 nucleotides read TGTGCCAGCAGTTTTGGGACAGGGTGGGTCCAAGAGACCCAGTACTTC. Amino acid sequence: CASSFGTGWVQETQYF.

The chain is built from TRBV6-1 and TRBJ1-2; D is ambiguous. The CDR3 spans 14 residues. Trimming pared 7 bases from V and 2 bases from J, leaving 14 bases between. Germline V gene lookup returns CDR1 MNHNS and CDR2 SASEGT. The DNA of the CDR3 is TGTGCCAGCACGCCCGGGTTGTCCAACTATGGCTACACCTTC. This sequence encodes CASTPGLSNYGYTF.

V gene TRBV14 combines with J gene TRBJ2-3; 8 bases fit TRBD1. CDR3 size: 18 residues. Trimming cost V 2 bases and J 4 bases; bases outside gene matches: 14. CDR1 is SGHDN, CDR2 FVKESK, per germline. The CDR3 reads CASSQLYRTGKGADTQYF. CDR3 DNA: TGTGCCAGCAGCCAACTTTATCGGACAGGGAAAGGGGCAGATACGCAGTATTTT.

The chain carries TRBV7-2 and TRBJ2-1, with a weak D call TRBD2 (5 bases). Germline V gene sequence: CDR1 SGHTA, CDR2 FQGNSA. This CDR3 is built from 15 residues. V lost 4 bases to trimming and J lost 1 base, with 11 bases between them. CDR3 DNA sequence: TGTGCCAGCAGCTACACCGGCGGGTCCTACAATGAGCAGTTCTTC. Its protein is CASSYTGGSYNEQFF.

In its sample, this clone was seen once. V and J are TRBV29-1 and TRBJ1-1; maybe TRBD1 (6 bases). The CDR3 spans 13 residues. Germline CDR1 is SQVTM and CDR2 is ANQGSEA. The V gene lost 4 bases and the J gene lost 1 base, with 10 bases spanning the gap. CDR3 in DNA: TGCAGCGTTGCGGGGGGCCCGAACACTGAAGCTTTCTTT. This codes for CSVAGGPNTEAFF.

The count of this clone is one. The chain uses TRBV7-2 and TRBJ2-3; TRBD2 aligns across 7 bases. Per the germline V gene, CDR1 is SGHTA and CDR2 is FQGNSA. V was clipped by 1 base and J by 4 bases; unmatched bases: 8. This CDR3 has 16 residues. CDR3 bases: TGTGCCAGCAGCTTAGGCTGGGGGAGGGAACCAGATACGCAGTATTTT. Translation: CASSLGWGREPDTQYF. Full variable domain (missing parts from reference TRBV7-2 and TRBJ2-3): GAGVSQSPSNKVTEKGKDVELRCDPISGHTALYWYRQSLGQGLEFLIYFQGNSAPDKSGLPSDRFSAERTGGSVSTLTIQRTQQEDSAVYLCASSLGWGREPDTQYFGPGTRLTVL.

V gene TRBV11-2 combines with J gene TRBJ2-3, with D perhaps matching TRBD1 (6 bases). With 5 bases removed from V and 2 bases from J, the gap between germline ends came to 14 bases. This CDR3 contains 15 residues. Germline CDR1 is SGHAT and CDR2 is FQNNGV. The CDR3, as DNA: TGTGCCAGCAGCCTCCGACAGGCGTCCACAGATACGCAGTATTTT. The encoded protein is CASSLRQASTDTQYF.

V gene TRBV7-9 combines with J gene TRBJ2-1; D is unresolved. V gave up 1 base and J gave up 5 bases, with 6 bases separating them. CDR1 and CDR2 (germline): SEHNR, FQNEAQ (reference sequence). The CDR3 has 13 amino acids. In DNA, the CDR3 is TGTGCCAGCAGCTTAGGGGCAAACAATGAGCAGTTCTTC. Translated: CASSLGANNEQFF.